The sequence of this T cell receptor (beta chain) was determined in a study of CD8+CD57+ T cells in acquired aplastic anemia. Study-wide points: Researchers report that approximately 28 CD8+ CDR3 sequences appeared in both patients and controls.

Sequencing was done on patients that had shown CD8+CD57+ cell expansion by flow cytometry. There was no therapy given to any patient before the blood sampling took place. Of note for this clonotype: The target antigen is unknown.

Per germline, CDR1 SGHAT and CDR2 FQNNGV. This CDR3 is 18 amino acids long. Profiling that covered TCR beta VDJ and CDR3 relied on genomic DNA as its template. Using its own MiXCR run on the reads, TCRdb lists one record per CDR3 protein. The sample records over 150,000 distinct CDR3 sequences, nearly 65% being singletons. The sequence derives from a human donor with aplastic anemia. Sequencing was done on a sample of sorted CD4+, CD8+, or CD8+CD57+ T cells (not recorded which) from PBMCs. J is TRBJ2-7 and V is TRBV11-2; TRBD2 matches 13 bases. TRBJ2-5 explains the end of the DNA better; the J call may be wrong. The CDR3: CASSLASRLAGGQETQYF. CDR3 DNA: TGTGCCAGCAGCTTAGCGTCGCGACTAGCGGGAGGCCAAGAGACCCAGTACTTC.